The TCR beta chain under discussion was sequenced for a study of blood T cell repertoires in COVID-19. For the study at large: T cells, B-cell-depleted T cells, or PBMCs provided the cDNA or gDNA that served as material.

Sequencing was performed with immunoSEQ multiplex PCR; in TCRdb, only in-frame clones are kept and a portion is missing. There are under 350,000 clones in the sample; roughly 85% occur only once, and 4% to 5% lies in the top ten. Germline V gene sequence: CDR1 MGHDK, CDR2 SYGVNS. V lost 2 bases and J lost 5, with 13 bases in between. This CDR3 is built from 14 residues. What was sequenced was PBMCs or T cells enriched from blood (not recorded which). The clonotype was recovered from a woman aged 40 to 49 with acute COVID-19. The chain combines TRBV25-1 with TRBJ2-7; D is possibly TRBD2 (6 bases). CDR3 DNA sequence: TGTGCCAGCAGTGAACCGGGACTGGCAAACGAGCAGTACTTC. Its protein product is CASSEPGLANEQYF.